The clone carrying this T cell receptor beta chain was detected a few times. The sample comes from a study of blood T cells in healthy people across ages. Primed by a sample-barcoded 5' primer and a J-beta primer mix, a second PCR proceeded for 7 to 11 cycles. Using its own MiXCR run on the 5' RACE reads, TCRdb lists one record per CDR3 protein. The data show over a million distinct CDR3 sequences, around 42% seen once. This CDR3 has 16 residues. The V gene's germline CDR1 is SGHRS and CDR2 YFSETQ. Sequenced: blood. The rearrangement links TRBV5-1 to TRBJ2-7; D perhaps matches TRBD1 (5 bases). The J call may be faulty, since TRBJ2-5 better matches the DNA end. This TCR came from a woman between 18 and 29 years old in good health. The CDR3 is CASSPTTAPQGETQYF. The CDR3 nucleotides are TGCGCCAGCAGCCCTACGACAGCTCCTCAGGGCGAGACCCAGTACTTC.